This passage covers 25 T cell receptor beta chains from one sample sequenced in a study of cytomegalovirus exposure and HLA in healthy donors. 13 Jbeta primers and 60 Vbeta primers were used for the PCR. Assay used: immunoSEQ multiplex PCR; TCRdb lists only in-frame clones, some missing. This table has more than 95,000 clones, around three quarters appearing once. Sequences were obtained from PBMCs. These receptors were collected from a man aged 25 to 40 in good health and CMV-seropositive.

This clone turned up a few times. The CDR3 DNA is TGTGCCAGTAGTATGGTGACCGGTCGGGATGGCTACACCTTC. It encodes CASSMVTGRDGYTF. The V gene is TRBV19, the J gene TRBJ1-2; D ambiguous. The V and J ends lost 3 bases and 6 bases respectively, with 14 bases between them. CDR1 and CDR2 (germline): LNHDA, SQIVND (reference sequence). The CDR3 runs to 14 residues.

This chain connects TRBV5-4 to TRBJ2-1; D may be TRBD1 (6 bases). There are 12 residues in the CDR3. Trimming took 6 bases from V and 7 from J, leaving 11 bases between them. The germline CDR1 and CDR2 sequences are SGHNT and YYREEE (reference sequence). The CDR3 DNA reads TGTGCCAGCAACCTACAGGGTAATGAGCAGTTCTTC. This translates into CASNLQGNEQFF.

V is TRBV6-5 and J is TRBJ1-5; D not certain. Germline V CDR1 and CDR2: MNHEY, SVGAGI. This CDR3 has 13 amino acids. V shed 4 bases and J shed 4 bases, with 8 bases lying between them. The CDR3 region has the DNA TGTGCCAGCAGTTCACAGATAAATCAGCCCCAGCATTTT. It codes for CASSSQINQPQHF.

This chain links TRBV5-1 with TRBJ2-3, with 11 positions matching TRBD2. With V trimmed by 2 bases and J by 4 bases, 6 bases remained unmatched. Per the germline V gene, CDR1 is SGHRS and CDR2 is YFSETQ. The CDR3 has 16 amino acids. CDR3 residues: CASSLTSGSMADTQYF. For the CDR3, the DNA is TGCGCCAGCAGCTTAACTAGCGGGAGTATGGCAGATACGCAGTATTTT.

The chain recombines TRBV4-2 with TRBJ1-3; D is undetermined. Looked up from germline, CDR1 is LGHNA and CDR2 is YNFKEQ. The CDR3 loop spans 17 amino acids. The ends were cut back, 2 bases at V and 4 bases at J, with 18 bases in the middle. DNA for the CDR3: TGTGCCAGCAGCCAAAGCCCGGGATTAGAAGGAGGAAACACCATATATTTT. It translates to CASSQSPGLEGGNTIYF.

The V and J genes are TRBV6-1 and TRBJ2-5, with D tentatively TRBD1 (5 bases). From germline, CDR1 is MNHNS and CDR2 SASEGT. CDR3 length: 14 amino acids. The V gene lost 7 bases and the J gene lost 0 bases, with 12 bases spanning the gap. DNA of the CDR3: TGTGCCAGCACCCAGGGTTCTGACCAAGAGACCCAGTACTTC. Its protein is CASTQGSDQETQYF.

The CDR3 nucleotides read TGTGCCAGCAGTTACACAACAGAGAGCACTGAAGCTTTCTTT. Its translation is CASSYTTESTEAFF. This chain links TRBV6-6 with TRBJ1-1; D not resolved. Trimming cost V 2 bases and J 4 bases, with 11 bases left between them. This CDR3 has 14 residues. CDR1 is MNHNY and CDR2 is SVGAGI in the germline V gene (reference sequence).

The V call is TRBV6-5, the J call TRBJ2-7, with 12 bases aligning to TRBD2. Germline CDR1 reads MNHEY; CDR2 reads SVGAGI. This CDR3 region has 15 residues. With V trimmed by 5 bases and J by 2 bases, 4 bases remained unmatched. In DNA form, the CDR3 reads TGTGCCAGCAGTCGAACTAGCGGGGGGCCCTACGAGCAGTACTTC. Its protein is CASSRTSGGPYEQYF.

The CDR3 DNA reads TGTGCCTGGAGTAGGTTGAGGACTAGCGGGTCCCAAGAGACCCAGTACTTC. This encodes CAWSRLRTSGSQETQYF. The chain combines TRBV30 with TRBJ2-5; the match to TRBD2 covers 11 bases. The germline V gene encodes CDR1 GTSNPN and CDR2 SVGIG (reference sequence). V was pared by 2 bases and J by 1 base, with 9 bases of the junction left unmatched. This CDR3 contains 17 residues.

The V gene is TRBV6-1, the J gene TRBJ2-7; a possible D gene is TRBD2 (6 bases). Germline V gene data show CDR1 as MNHNS and CDR2 as SASEGT. There are 15 residues in the CDR3. V was clipped by 10 bases and J by 2 bases, with 21 bases between them. The CDR3 sequence is CAKPEGRESPYEQYF. Here the CDR3 DNA reads TGTGCCAAACCTGAGGGGCGGGAAAGCCCCTACGAGCAGTACTTC.

The V and J genes are TRBV7-3 and TRBJ1-1, with a tentative D call TRBD1 (5 bases). The CDR3 has 14 amino acids. CDR1 and CDR2 (germline): SGHTA, FQGTGA. The ends were cut back, 2 bases at V and 3 bases at J, with 10 bases in the middle. In DNA form, the CDR3 reads TGTGCCAGCAGCTTACGGGGGAGGGACACTGAAGCTTTCTTT. This gives the protein CASSLRGRDTEAFF.

This clone was counted only a few times. The chain carries TRBV16 and TRBJ1-2, with 7 nucleotides matching TRBD1. V was pared by 4 bases and J by 2 bases, with 7 bases of the junction left unmatched. The germline gives CDR1 KGHSY, CDR2 FQNENV. The length of the CDR3 is 15 residues. The CDR3 DNA is TGTGCCAGCAGCCTCGGGACAGCTTTAAACTATGGCTACACCTTC. Its translation is CASSLGTALNYGYTF. The complete variable domain, with remaining parts taken from reference TRBV16 and TRBJ1-2, reads GEEVAQTPKHLVRGEGQKAKLYCAPIKGHSYVFWYQQVLKNEFKFLISFQNENVFDETGMPKERFSAKCLPNSPCSLEIQATKLEDSAVYFCASSLGTALNYGYTFGSGTRLTVV.

To note about this clone: Additional DNA sequences in this sample encode the identical CDR3. This chain joins TRBV9 and TRBJ2-5; 8 nucleotides align to TRBD2. CDR1 and CDR2 (germline): SGDLS, YYNGEE. Germline trimming cut 2 bases from V and 5 bases from J; bases unmatched to any gene: 8. The CDR3 runs to 15 residues. CDR3 sequence (DNA): TGTGCCAGCAGCGTGACAGCGGGAGAGTGGGAGACCCAGTACTTC. It codes for CASSVTAGEWETQYF.

A single count supports this clone. V is TRBV27 and J is TRBJ1-1; D might be TRBD1 (5 bases). The CDR3 has 15 residues. With 4 bases removed from V and 0 bases from J, the gap between germline ends came to 12 bases. Germline V gene lookup returns CDR1 MNHEY and CDR2 SMNVEV (reference sequence). The CDR3 reads CASSYLGGLNTEAFF. CDR3 coding DNA: TGTGCCAGCAGTTACCTGGGGGGATTGAACACTGAAGCTTTCTTT.

The chain has TRBV5-4 and TRBJ2-7; 7 nucleotides match TRBD2. The junction had 5 bases not matched to a gene; V was cut back by 3 bases and J by 2 bases. CDR3 length: 14 residues. Germline V CDR1 and CDR2: SGHNT, YYREEE (reference sequence). For the CDR3, the DNA is TGTGCCAGCAGCTCGGGACTAAAGCCCTACGAGCAGTACTTC. It encodes CASSSGLKPYEQYF.

The table lists this clone with a few counts. The gene calls are TRBV18 and TRBJ2-7, with TRBD2 identical over 12 bases. The V gene end was trimmed by 6 bases and the J gene end by 3 bases; junction bases not matched to a gene: 6. Germline values: CDR1 KGHSH, CDR2 LQKENI. The CDR3 extends over 15 amino acids. The DNA of the CDR3 is TGTGCCAGCTCGCCGCTAGCGGGGGGGCTCTACGAGCAGTACTTC. It codes for CASSPLAGGLYEQYF. Filled out from reference TRBV18 and TRBJ2-7, the complete variable domain reads NAGVMQNPRHLVRRRGQEARLRCSPMKGHSHVYWYRQLPEEGLKFMVYLQKENIIDESGMPKERFSAEFPKEGPSILRIQQVVRGDSAAYFCASSPLAGGLYEQYFGPGTRLTVT.

This clone was counted a few times. V usage is TRBV18 and J usage is TRBJ2-1; 11 nucleotides align to TRBD1. After removal of 7 bases from V and 6 bases from J, the junction contained 5 bases not matched to a gene. The CDR3 contains 14 residues. Germline V lookup: CDR1 KGHSH, CDR2 LQKENI. CDR3 sequence: CASFRDRGTNEQFF. CDR3 DNA: TGTGCCAGCTTCCGGGACAGGGGGACCAATGAGCAGTTCTTC. The entire variable domain, with the rest obtained from reference TRBV18 and TRBJ2-1, is as follows: NAGVMQNPRHLVRRRGQEARLRCSPMKGHSHVYWYRQLPEEGLKFMVYLQKENIIDESGMPKERFSAEFPKEGPSILRIQQVVRGDSAAYFCASFRDRGTNEQFFGPGTRLTVL.

This clone was found a few times. The chain links TRBV5-1 to TRBJ2-1, with D tentatively TRBD1 (5 bases). The CDR3 length is 15 residues. V was pared by 3 bases and J by 0 bases, with 10 bases between. The germline V gene encodes CDR1 SGHRS and CDR2 YFSETQ. The CDR3 sequence: CASSWTDSSYNEQFF. CDR3 coding DNA: TGCGCCAGCAGCTGGACCGACAGCTCCTACAATGAGCAGTTCTTC.

V usage is TRBV7-3 and J usage is TRBJ2-2, with a weak D call TRBD2 (5 bases). Trimming left V 11 bases short and J 1 base short, with 17 bases between. Germline V gives CDR1 SGHTA, CDR2 FQGTGA. This CDR3 has 15 amino acids. The CDR3 is CACLGEQMNTGELFF. The CDR3 nucleotides are TGTGCCTGTCTCGGGGAACAGATGAACACCGGGGAGCTGTTTTTT.

The chain combines TRBV4-2 with TRBJ1-5, with D possibly TRBD1 on 6 matching bases. V gave up 0 bases and J gave up 7 bases, with 13 bases separating them. Per germline, CDR1 LGHNA and CDR2 YNFKEQ. This CDR3 region has 15 residues. Here the CDR3 reads CASSQDESGVQPQHF. The CDR3 bases are TGTGCCAGCAGCCAAGATGAGTCAGGGGTGCAGCCCCAGCATTTT.

DNA of the CDR3: TGTGCCAGCAGGGGGCCGGGTGAACCTTCCTACGAGCAGTACTTC. The encoded protein is CASRGPGEPSYEQYF. The chain couples TRBV14 to TRBJ2-7, with D tentatively TRBD1 (5 bases). This CDR3 has 15 amino acids. The V end was cut by 6 bases, the J end by 1 base, with 16 bases between. Germline V lookup: CDR1 SGHDN, CDR2 FVKESK.

This clone was recorded once. The CDR3 spells CASSVGLGLAGEQYF. The CDR3 DNA follows: TGTGCCAGCAGCGTAGGGTTGGGACTAGCGGGCGAGCAGTACTTC. The V and J genes are TRBV9 and TRBJ2-7, with 12 bases that match TRBD2. The V and J ends lost 0 bases and 6 bases, in that order; junction bases with no gene match: 4. CDR1 and CDR2 (germline): SGDLS, YYNGEE. The CDR3 is 15 amino acids.

CDR3 in DNA: TGCAGCGTCGAGAAAGGGATAGGGGATTACGAGCAGTACTTC. It specifies CSVEKGIGDYEQYF. The chain combines TRBV29-1 with TRBJ2-7, with D tentatively TRBD1 (5 bases). The V gene's germline CDR1 is SQVTM and CDR2 ANQGSEA. Trimming pared 6 bases from V and 4 bases from J, leaving 19 bases between. CDR3 length equals 14 residues.

This clone was observed a handful of times. This chain links TRBV5-1 with TRBJ2-3, with D unresolved. V lost 0 bases and J lost 2, with 7 bases in between. The CDR3 length is 14 residues. Germline V gene sequence: CDR1 SGHRS, CDR2 YFSETQ. The CDR3 region is CASSLESYTDTQYF. The CDR3 DNA reads as TGCGCCAGCAGCTTGGAAAGCTACACAGATACGCAGTATTTT.

The CDR3 coding sequence is TGCGCCAGCAGCTTGAAACTAGCGGGGAGGGCGTTTAATGAGCAGTTCTTC. Protein: CASSLKLAGRAFNEQFF. The chain employs TRBV5-1 and TRBJ2-1, with TRBD2 matching over 10 bases. Per germline, CDR1 SGHRS and CDR2 YFSETQ. With 1 base clipped from V and 7 bases from J, the junction kept 11 bases outside the gene matches. The CDR3 covers 17 residues.